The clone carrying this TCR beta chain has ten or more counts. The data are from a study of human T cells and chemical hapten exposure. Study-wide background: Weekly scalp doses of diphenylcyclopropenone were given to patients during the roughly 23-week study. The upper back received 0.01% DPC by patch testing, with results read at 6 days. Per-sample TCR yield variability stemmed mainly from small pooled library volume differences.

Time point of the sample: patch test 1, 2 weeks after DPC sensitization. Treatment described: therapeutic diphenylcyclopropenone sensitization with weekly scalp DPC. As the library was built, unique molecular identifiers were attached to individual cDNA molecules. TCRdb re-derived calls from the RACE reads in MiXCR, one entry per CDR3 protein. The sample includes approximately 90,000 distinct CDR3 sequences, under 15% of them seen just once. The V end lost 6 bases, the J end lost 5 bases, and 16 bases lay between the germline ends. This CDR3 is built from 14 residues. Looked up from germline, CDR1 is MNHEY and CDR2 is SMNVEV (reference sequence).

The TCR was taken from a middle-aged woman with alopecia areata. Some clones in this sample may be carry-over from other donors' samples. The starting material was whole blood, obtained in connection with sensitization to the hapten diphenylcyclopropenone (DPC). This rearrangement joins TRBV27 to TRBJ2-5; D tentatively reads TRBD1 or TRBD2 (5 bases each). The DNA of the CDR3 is TGTGCCAGCAGCCCGATCGGGACGCCCGAGACCCAGTACTTC. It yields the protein CASSPIGTPETQYF.